This T cell receptor (beta chain) is drawn from a study of blood T cell repertoires in COVID-19. The table came from immunoSEQ multiplex PCR; TCRdb's copy has only in-frame clones and leaves some out. The sample has about 30,000 clones, about 90% seen once. The length of the CDR3 is 18 residues. Looked up from germline, CDR1 is SGHTA and CDR2 is FQGNSA. Between the trimmed V and J ends, which lost 0 bases and 2 bases, there was a span of 18 bases. The rearrangement links TRBV7-2 to TRBJ2-3, with a tentative D call TRBD2 (5 bases). The receptor was isolated from a man aged 45-65 years with active COVID-19. Sequences were obtained from peripheral blood. The CDR3 sequence is CASSLARGLPKPTDTQYF. CDR3 sequence (DNA): TGTGCCAGCAGCTTAGCGCGAGGACTTCCAAAACCCACAGATACGCAGTATTTT.